These 14 T cell receptor beta chains were all obtained from the same sample, sequenced in a study of blood T cell repertoires in COVID-19. The assay was immunoSEQ multiplex PCR, and TCRdb's table has in-frame clones only and misses some. The data show under 300,000 clones, around nine tenths seen once. The sequenced sample consisted of PBMCs or T cells enriched from blood (not recorded which). These TCRs come from a woman younger than 35 who had recovered from COVID-19.

The chain joins TRBV19 to TRBJ1-4; TRBD1 aligns across 9 bases. Trimming at V came to 5 bases and at J to 8 bases, leaving 6 bases not matched to a gene. Germline V gene lookup returns CDR1 LNHDA and CDR2 SQIVND (reference sequence). The CDR3 sequence is 14 residues long. The CDR3 here is CASSPWDREEKLFF. The DNA of the CDR3 is TGTGCCAGTAGTCCCTGGGACAGGGAAGAAAAACTGTTTTTT.

This chain joins TRBV15 and TRBJ1-3; D is unresolved. The germline CDR1 and CDR2 sequences are LNHNV and YYDKDF (reference sequence). This CDR3 is 15 amino acids long. V was clipped by 0 bases and J by 3 bases, with 9 bases between them. The CDR3 region is CATSRDLSSGNTIYF. The CDR3 bases are TGTGCCACCAGCAGAGATCTTAGTAGTGGAAACACCATATATTTT.

The chain couples TRBV4-2 to TRBJ1-2, with D possibly matching TRBD1 (5 bases). Per germline, CDR1 LGHNA and CDR2 YNFKEQ. The CDR3 sequence is 15 residues long. V lost 3 bases and J lost 8, with 19 bases in between. The DNA for the CDR3 is TGTGCCAGCAGCCAGGCACAGGCTACTTGGCCAGGCTACACCTTC. It specifies CASSQAQATWPGYTF.

The rearrangement joins TRBV27 to TRBJ2-2, with unresolved D. Germline V gene data show CDR1 as MNHEY and CDR2 as SMNVEV (reference sequence). The ends were cut back, 3 bases at V and 4 bases at J, with 6 bases in the middle. The CDR3 loop spans 13 amino acids. The DNA for the CDR3 is TGTGCCAGCAGTTTGTACGGCACCGGGGAGCTGTTTTTT. Its translation: CASSLYGTGELFF.

The chain uses TRBV9 and TRBJ2-2; TRBD2 agrees at 7 bases. The CDR3 runs to 16 residues. The V gene's germline CDR1 is SGDLS and CDR2 YYNGEE. V lost 0 bases, J lost 2 bases, and 4 bases stayed unmatched. In nucleotides, the CDR3 is TGTGCCAGCAGCGTAGCTGGGACTACAAACACCGGGGAGCTGTTTTTT. This translates into CASSVAGTTNTGELFF.

The gene calls are TRBV4-1 and TRBJ2-3; 8 nucleotides line up with TRBD1. Germline CDR1 is MGHRA and CDR2 is YSYEKL. The CDR3 extends over 14 amino acids. Trimming removed 2 bases from V and 4 bases from J; junction bases left unmatched: 2. The CDR3 loop reads CASSQQGAADTQYF. The DNA for the CDR3 is TGCGCCAGCAGCCAACAGGGGGCCGCAGATACGCAGTATTTT.

The rearrangement links TRBV28 to TRBJ2-7, with 8 bases matching TRBD2. The CDR3 is made up of 12 amino acids. The junction had 5 bases not matched to a gene; V was cut back by 6 bases and J by 7 bases. From germline, CDR1 is MDHEN and CDR2 SYDVKM. The CDR3 loop reads CASSPTSGEQYF. The CDR3 DNA follows: TGTGCCAGCAGCCCCACTAGCGGAGAGCAGTACTTC.

The CDR3 DNA reads as TGTGCCATCTCCGGGTGGGGGCCCGAAGAGACCCAGTACTTC. Encoded protein: CAISGWGPEETQYF. The genes are TRBV10-3 and TRBJ2-5; D may be TRBD1 (6 bases). Germline loops: CDR1 ENHRY, CDR2 SYGVKD. The CDR3 has 14 residues. The ends were cut back, 8 bases at V and 3 bases at J, with 16 bases in the middle.

This clone was picked up a small number of times. This chain uses TRBV5-4 with TRBJ1-1; 10 positions agree with TRBD1. Germline trimming cut 5 bases from V and 5 bases from J; bases unmatched to any gene: 9. Germline CDR1 reads SGHNT; CDR2 reads YYREEE (reference sequence). The CDR3 loop spans 15 amino acids. The DNA for the CDR3 is TGTGCCAGCAGAACCGGGACAGGGGATGAAACTGAAGCTTTCTTT. Its protein product is CASRTGTGDETEAFF.

This chain joins TRBV6-5 and TRBJ2-7; 8 positions agree with TRBD1. V lost 6 bases and J lost 6; bases outside the gene matches: 4. The CDR3 has 12 residues. CDR1 is MNHEY, CDR2 SVGAGI, per germline. The CDR3: CASRDRVGEQYF. CDR3 bases: TGTGCCAGCAGGGACAGGGTGGGCGAGCAGTACTTC.

The gene calls are TRBV7-6 and TRBJ2-7; D perhaps matches TRBD1 (6 bases). Germline values: CDR1 SGHVS, CDR2 FNYEAQ. This CDR3 contains 16 residues. V shed 5 bases and J shed 2 bases, with 19 bases lying between them. The CDR3 sequence: CASSPLVGAPTYEQYF. CDR3 bases: TGTGCCAGCAGCCCGTTGGTGGGGGCCCCCACCTACGAGCAGTACTTC.

The chain joins TRBV5-1 to TRBJ2-2; TRBD2 agrees at 8 bases. Trimming cost V 0 bases and J 6 bases; bases outside gene matches: 25. The CDR3 covers 22 residues. CDR1 and CDR2 from the germline V gene are SGHRS and YFSETQ. CDR3 region: CASSLGVTPGIGGRWRAGELFF. Written as DNA, the CDR3 is TGCGCCAGCAGCTTGGGTGTTACCCCAGGCATAGGCGGGAGGTGGAGGGCCGGGGAGCTGTTTTTT.

The chain employs TRBV24-1 and TRBJ2-3; tentatively, D is TRBD2 (5 bases). The CDR3 covers 15 residues. Germline lookup yields CDR1 KGHDR and CDR2 SFDVKD. V lost 5 bases to trimming and J lost 7 bases, with 18 bases between them. The CDR3 here is CATSVWEQKPNTQYF. In nucleotides, the CDR3 is TGTGCCACCAGTGTTTGGGAGCAGAAACCTAATACGCAGTATTTT.

The chain has TRBV2 and TRBJ1-4; tentative D call: TRBD1 (6 bases). CDR3 length: 14 residues. Germline CDR1 reads SNHLY; CDR2 reads FYNNEI. V was trimmed by 4 bases and J by 7 bases, leaving 13 bases between them. The CDR3 loop is CASSAEQGSEKLFF. The DNA for the CDR3 is TGTGCCAGCAGTGCTGAACAGGGTAGTGAAAAACTGTTTTTT.